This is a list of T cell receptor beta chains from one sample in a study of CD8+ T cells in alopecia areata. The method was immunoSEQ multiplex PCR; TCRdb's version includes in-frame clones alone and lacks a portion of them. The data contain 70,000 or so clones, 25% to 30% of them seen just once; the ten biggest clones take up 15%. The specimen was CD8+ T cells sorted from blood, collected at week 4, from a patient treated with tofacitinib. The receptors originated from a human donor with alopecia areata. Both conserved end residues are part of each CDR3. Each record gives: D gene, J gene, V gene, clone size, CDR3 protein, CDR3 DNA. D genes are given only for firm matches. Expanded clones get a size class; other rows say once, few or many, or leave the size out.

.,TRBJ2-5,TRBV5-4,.,CASSMHGTQETQYF,TGTGCCAGCAGCATGCACGGGACACAAGAGACCCAGTACTTC
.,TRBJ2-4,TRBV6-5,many,CASGGPGTKNIQYF,TGTGCCAGCGGGGGGCCAGGAACCAAAAACATTCAGTACTTC
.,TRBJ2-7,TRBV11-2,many,CASSLEGSPSYEQYF,TGTGCCAGCAGCTTGGAAGGGTCACCCTCCTACGAGCAGTACTTC
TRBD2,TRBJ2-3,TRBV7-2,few,CASSASTGLLTDTQYF,TGTGCCAGCAGCGCTTCGACGGGACTACTCACAGATACGCAGTATTTT
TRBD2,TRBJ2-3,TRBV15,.,CATGGGRGRTDTQYF,TGTGCCACCGGTGGCGGGAGGGGAAGGACAGATACGCAGTATTTT
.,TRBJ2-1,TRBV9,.,CASSVGYGNEQFF,TGTGCCAGCAGCGTAGGGTACGGAAATGAGCAGTTCTTC
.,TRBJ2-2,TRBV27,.,CASSRMQRGTGELFF,TGTGCCAGCAGCCGGATGCAACGGGGGACCGGGGAGCTGTTTTTT
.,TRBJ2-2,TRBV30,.,CAWSVSGTGELFF,TGTGCCTGGAGTGTCTCGGGCACCGGGGAGCTGTTTTTT
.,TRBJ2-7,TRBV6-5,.,CASSYGPKEQYF,TGTGCCAGCAGTTATGGGCCGAAAGAGCAGTACTTC
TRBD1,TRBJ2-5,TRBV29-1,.,CSARQGLQETQYF,TGCAGCGCCCGACAGGGCCTCCAAGAGACCCAGTACTTC
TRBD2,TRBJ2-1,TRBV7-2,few,CASSSSGRDRNEQFF,TGTGCCAGCAGTTCTAGCGGGAGGGACCGCAATGAGCAGTTCTTC
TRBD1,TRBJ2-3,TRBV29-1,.,CSGKQGAVGTDTQYF,TGCAGCGGGAAACAGGGGGCTGTGGGCACAGATACGCAGTATTTT
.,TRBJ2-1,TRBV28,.,CASSSDLTASPYNEQFF,TGTGCCAGCAGCTCCGACCTTACAGCGTCTCCCTACAATGAGCAGTTCTTC
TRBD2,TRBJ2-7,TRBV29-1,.,CSVLSGRAYSEEQYF,TGCAGCGTTCTCAGCGGGAGGGCATACTCGGAAGAGCAGTACTTC
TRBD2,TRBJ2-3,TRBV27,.,CASSYSSGSTDTQYF,TGTGCCAGCAGCTATTCTAGCGGGAGTACAGATACGCAGTATTTT
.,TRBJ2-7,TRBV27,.,CASRRGGHEQYF,TGTGCCAGCAGGCGAGGGGGGCATGAGCAGTACTTC
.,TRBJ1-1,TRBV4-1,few,CASSRGQNTEAFF,TGCGCCAGCAGCCGGGGGCAGAACACTGAAGCTTTCTTT
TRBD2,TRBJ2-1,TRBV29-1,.,CSVAGLAGGTYNEQFF,TGCAGCGTTGCAGGACTAGCGGGGGGGACGTACAATGAGCAGTTCTTC
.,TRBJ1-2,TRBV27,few,CASHSLGGGPAGGYTF,TGTGCCAGTCACTCTCTAGGTGGTGGGCCCGCTGGGGGCTACACCTTC
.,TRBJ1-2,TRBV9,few,CASSEEDNYGYTF,TGTGCCAGCAGTGAAGAAGATAACTATGGCTACACCTTC
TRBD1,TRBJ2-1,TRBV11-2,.,CASSYTGTDNEQFF,TGTGCCAGCAGCTATACCGGGACAGACAATGAGCAGTTCTTC
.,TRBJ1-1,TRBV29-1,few,CSVYSSLNTEAFF,TGCAGCGTTTATAGTTCCCTGAACACTGAAGCTTTCTTT
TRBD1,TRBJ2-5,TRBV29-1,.,CSVAGGADRYQETQYF,TGCAGCGTTGCCGGCGGAGCGGACAGGTACCAAGAGACCCAGTACTTC
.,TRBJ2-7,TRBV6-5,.,CASSLTGTYEQYF,TGTGCCAGCAGCCTGACAGGGACTTACGAGCAGTACTTC
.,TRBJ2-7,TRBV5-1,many,CASSSITPIEQYF,TGCGCCAGCAGCTCAATTACCCCCATCGAGCAGTACTTC
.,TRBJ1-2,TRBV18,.,CASSPPLQGEDYGYTF,TGTGCCAGCTCACCACCCCTACAGGGAGAGGACTATGGCTACACCTTC
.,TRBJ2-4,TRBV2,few,CASIGTPETKNIQYF,TGTGCCAGCATCGGGACTCCCGAAACCAAAAACATTCAGTACTTC
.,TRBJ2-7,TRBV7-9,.,CASSSRGAPEQYF,TGTGCCAGCAGTTCCCGGGGGGCTCCCGAGCAGTACTTC
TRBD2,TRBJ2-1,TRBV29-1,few,CSVAPWSGRSNEQFF,TGCAGCGTTGCGCCTTGGAGCGGGAGGAGCAATGAGCAGTTCTTC
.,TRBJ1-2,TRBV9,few,CASSVTRETFYGYTF,TGTGCCAGCAGCGTAACGAGGGAGACATTTTACGGCTACACCTTC
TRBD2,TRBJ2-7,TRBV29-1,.,CSVELAGSYEQYF,TGCAGCGTTGAACTAGCGGGGTCCTACGAGCAGTACTTC
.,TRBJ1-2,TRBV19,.,CASSATANYGYTF,TGTGCCAGTAGCGCGACAGCTAACTATGGCTACACCTTC
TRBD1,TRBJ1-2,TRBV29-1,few,CSAHRQGYGYTF,TGCAGCGCTCATAGACAGGGCTATGGCTACACCTTC
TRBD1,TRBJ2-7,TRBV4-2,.,CASSHPWTGSSYEQYF,TGTGCCAGCAGCCACCCCTGGACAGGGAGCTCCTACGAGCAGTACTTC
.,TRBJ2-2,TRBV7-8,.,CASYWGELFF,TGTGCCAGCTATTGGGGGGAGCTGTTTTTT
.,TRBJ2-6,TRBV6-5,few,CASSYAGANVLTF,TGTGCCAGCAGTTACGCTGGGGCCAACGTCCTGACTTTC
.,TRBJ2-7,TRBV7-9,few,CASSLGEQYF,TGTGCCAGCAGCTTAGGAGAGCAGTACTTC
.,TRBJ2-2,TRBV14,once,CASRKNPGELFF,TGTGCCAGCAGGAAGAATCCCGGGGAGCTGTTTTTT
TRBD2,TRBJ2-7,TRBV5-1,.,CASSLEGLATYEQYF,TGCGCCAGCAGCTTGGAGGGACTAGCGACCTACGAGCAGTACTTC
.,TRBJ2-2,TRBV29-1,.,CSVEGLQGRDTGELFF,TGCAGCGTCGAAGGGCTCCAGGGGAGGGATACCGGGGAGCTGTTTTTT
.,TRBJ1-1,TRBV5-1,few,CASAQGQRTEAFF,TGCGCCAGCGCCCAGGGGCAGAGGACTGAAGCTTTCTTT